In this sample, the clone carrying this T cell receptor beta chain turned up a few times. Its specificity is unknown. Deep was the level at which the assay was run. Measured with immunoSEQ multiplex PCR; TCRdb has only the in-frame clones, and not every one. The sample includes more than 2 million clones, about 93% of them seen just once. This entry comes from a study of shared clonotypes between healthy human individuals. General study points: Represented diversity, genetic and exposure-history alike, was limited by few donors. Non-shared clonotypes displayed generation probabilities falling below those of clonotypes present in all four donors.

CD45RO-negative cells were positively selected for CCR7, leaving out terminally differentiated effector memory CD45RA+ cells. V shed 6 bases and J shed 7 bases, with 12 bases lying between them. The CDR3 extends over 12 amino acids. CDR1 and CDR2 from the germline V gene are MNHEY and SVGAGI. The source of this sequence is a man between 18 and 35 years old in good health. Some clones in this sample may be carry-over from other donors' samples. Sequenced: naive CD8+ T cells from PBMCs. This sequence joins TRBV6-5 and TRBJ1-2; D is unclear. The CDR3 protein is CASSEEVGGYTF. CDR3 coding DNA: TGTGCCAGCAGCGAGGAAGTGGGTGGCTACACCTTC.